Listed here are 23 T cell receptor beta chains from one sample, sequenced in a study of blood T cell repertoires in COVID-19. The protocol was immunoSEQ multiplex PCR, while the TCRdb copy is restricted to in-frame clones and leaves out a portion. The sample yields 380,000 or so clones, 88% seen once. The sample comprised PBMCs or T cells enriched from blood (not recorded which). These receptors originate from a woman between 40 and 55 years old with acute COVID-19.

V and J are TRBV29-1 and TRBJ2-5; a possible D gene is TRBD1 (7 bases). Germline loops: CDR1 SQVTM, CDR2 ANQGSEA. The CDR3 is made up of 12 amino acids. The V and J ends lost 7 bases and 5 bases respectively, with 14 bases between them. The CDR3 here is CSGTGDWETQYF. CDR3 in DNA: TGCAGCGGAACAGGGGACTGGGAGACCCAGTACTTC.

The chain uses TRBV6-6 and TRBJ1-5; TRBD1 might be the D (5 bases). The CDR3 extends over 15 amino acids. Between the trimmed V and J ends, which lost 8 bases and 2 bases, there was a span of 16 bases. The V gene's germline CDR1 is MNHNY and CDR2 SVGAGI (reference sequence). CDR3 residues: CASSGGGKGNQPQHF. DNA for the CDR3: TGTGCCAGCTCCGGGGGAGGGAAAGGCAATCAGCCCCAGCATTTT.

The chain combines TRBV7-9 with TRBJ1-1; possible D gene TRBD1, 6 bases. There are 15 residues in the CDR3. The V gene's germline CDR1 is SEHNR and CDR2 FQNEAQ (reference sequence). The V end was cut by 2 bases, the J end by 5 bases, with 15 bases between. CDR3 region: CASSLQTGRRTEAFF. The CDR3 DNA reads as TGTGCCAGCAGCTTACAGACAGGTCGGAGGACTGAAGCTTTCTTT. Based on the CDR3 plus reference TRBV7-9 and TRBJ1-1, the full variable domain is DTGVSQNPRHKITKRGQNVTFRCDPISEHNRLYWYRQTLGQGPEFLTYFQNEAQLEKSRLLSDRFSAERPKGSFSTLEIQRTEQGDSAMYLCASSLQTGRRTEAFFGQGTRLTVV.

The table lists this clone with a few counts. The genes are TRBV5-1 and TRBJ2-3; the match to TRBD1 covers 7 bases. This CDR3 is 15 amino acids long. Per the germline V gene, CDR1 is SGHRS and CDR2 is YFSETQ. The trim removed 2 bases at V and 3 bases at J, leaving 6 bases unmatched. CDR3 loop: CASSFVRQGTDTQYF. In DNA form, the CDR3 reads TGCGCCAGCAGCTTTGTGAGACAGGGTACAGATACGCAGTATTTT.

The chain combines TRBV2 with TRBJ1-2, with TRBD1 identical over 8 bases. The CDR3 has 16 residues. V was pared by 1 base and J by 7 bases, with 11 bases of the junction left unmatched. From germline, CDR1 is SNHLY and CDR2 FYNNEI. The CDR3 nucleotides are TGTGCCAGCAGTGAAGGGTCAGGGGGCGGTCTGCCTGGCTACACCTTC. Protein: CASSEGSGGGLPGYTF.

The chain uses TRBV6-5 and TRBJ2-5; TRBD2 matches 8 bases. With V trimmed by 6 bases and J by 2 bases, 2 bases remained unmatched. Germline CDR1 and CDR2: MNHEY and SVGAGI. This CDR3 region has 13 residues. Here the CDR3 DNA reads TGTGCCAGCAGACCGGGGGGGCAAGAGACCCAGTACTTC. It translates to CASRPGGQETQYF.

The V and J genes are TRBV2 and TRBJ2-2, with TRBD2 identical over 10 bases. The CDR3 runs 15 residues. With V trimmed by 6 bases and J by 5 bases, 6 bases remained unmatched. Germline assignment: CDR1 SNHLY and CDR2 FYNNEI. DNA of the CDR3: TGTGCCAGCAGCAGGACTAGCGGAAGAACCGGGGAGCTGTTTTTT. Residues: CASSRTSGRTGELFF.

CDR3 amino acids: CASSLGQGAGNTIYF. The CDR3 nucleotides are TGTGCCAGCAGCTTAGGACAGGGGGCCGGAAACACCATATATTTT. The V gene is TRBV7-6, the J gene TRBJ1-3, with 10 nucleotides matching TRBD1. Per the germline V gene, CDR1 is SGHVS and CDR2 is FNYEAQ. The length of the CDR3 is 15 residues. The J segment lost 4 bases and the V segment lost 1 base, leaving 1 base of the junction unmatched.

In DNA form, the CDR3 reads TGTGCCAGCAGTTCAGGTAGTGAGACCCAGTACTTC. It yields the protein CASSSGSETQYF. V usage is TRBV12-3 or TRBV12-4 and J usage is TRBJ2-5; D not certain. Trimming pared 4 bases from V and 5 bases from J, leaving 8 bases between. The CDR3 runs to 12 residues.

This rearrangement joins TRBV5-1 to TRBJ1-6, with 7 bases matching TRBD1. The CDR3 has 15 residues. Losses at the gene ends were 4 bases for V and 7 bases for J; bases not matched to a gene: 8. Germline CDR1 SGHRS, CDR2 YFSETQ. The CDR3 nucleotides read TGCGCCAGCAGCCGAACCACAGGGGAAAATTCACCCCTCCACTTT. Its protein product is CASSRTTGENSPLHF.

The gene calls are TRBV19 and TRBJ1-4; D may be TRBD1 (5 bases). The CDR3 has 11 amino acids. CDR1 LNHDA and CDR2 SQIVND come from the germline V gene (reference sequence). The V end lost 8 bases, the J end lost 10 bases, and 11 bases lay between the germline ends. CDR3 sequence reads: CASAGDGKLFF. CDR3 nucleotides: TGTGCCAGTGCGGGGGACGGAAAACTGTTTTTT.

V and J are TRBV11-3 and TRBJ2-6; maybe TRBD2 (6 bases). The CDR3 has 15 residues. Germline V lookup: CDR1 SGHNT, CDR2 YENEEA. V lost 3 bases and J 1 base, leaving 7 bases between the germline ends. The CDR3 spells CASSLEGSGANVLTF. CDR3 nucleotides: TGTGCCAGCAGCTTGGAGGGATCTGGGGCCAACGTCCTGACTTTC.

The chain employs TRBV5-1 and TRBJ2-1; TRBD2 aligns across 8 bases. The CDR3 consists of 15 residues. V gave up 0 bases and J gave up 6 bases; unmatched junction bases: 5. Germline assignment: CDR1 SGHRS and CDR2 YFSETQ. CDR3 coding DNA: TGCGCCAGCAGCTTGGGTCCCAGCGGGGGCAATGAGCAGTTCTTC. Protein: CASSLGPSGGNEQFF.

CDR3 loop: CSASSRTGQGEEKLFF. The CDR3 nucleotides are TGCAGTGCTAGTTCTCGGACGGGACAGGGGGAGGAAAAACTGTTTTTT. The chain uses TRBV20-1 and TRBJ1-4; 11 positions match TRBD1. This CDR3 has 16 residues. Germline lookup yields CDR1 DFQATT and CDR2 SNEGSKA (reference sequence). Trimming removed 3 bases from V and 8 bases from J; junction bases left unmatched: 11.

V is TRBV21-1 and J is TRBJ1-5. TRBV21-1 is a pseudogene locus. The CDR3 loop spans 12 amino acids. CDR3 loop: CASSNNYQPQHF. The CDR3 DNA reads TGTGCCAGCAGCAACAACTATCAGCCCCAGCATTTT.

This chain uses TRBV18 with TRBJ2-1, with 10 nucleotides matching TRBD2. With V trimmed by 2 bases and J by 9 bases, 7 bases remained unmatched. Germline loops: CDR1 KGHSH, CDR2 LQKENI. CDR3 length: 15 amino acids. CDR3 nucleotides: TGTGCCAGCTCACCAGTAGCGGGGGGCGCGGGTGAGCAGTTCTTC. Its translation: CASSPVAGGAGEQFF. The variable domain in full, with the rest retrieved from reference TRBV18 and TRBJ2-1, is NAGVMQNPRHLVRRRGQEARLRCSPMKGHSHVYWYRQLPEEGLKFMVYLQKENIIDESGMPKERFSAEFPKEGPSILRIQQVVRGDSAAYFCASSPVAGGAGEQFFGPGTRLTVL.

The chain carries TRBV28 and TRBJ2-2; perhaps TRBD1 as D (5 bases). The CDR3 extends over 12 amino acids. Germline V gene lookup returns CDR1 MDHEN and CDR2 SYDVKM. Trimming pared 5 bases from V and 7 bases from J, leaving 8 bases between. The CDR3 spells CASSGHFGELFF. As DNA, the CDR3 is TGTGCCAGCAGTGGACATTTCGGGGAGCTGTTTTTT. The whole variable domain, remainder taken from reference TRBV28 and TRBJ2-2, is DVKVTQSSRYLVKRTGEKVFLECVQDMDHENMFWYRQDPGLGLRLIYFSYDVKMKEKGDIPEGYSVSREKKERFSLILESASTNQTSMYLCASSGHFGELFFGEGSRLTVL.

This CDR3 reads CASTRDEGHRELFF. The CDR3 nucleotides read TGTGCCAGCACTCGGGATGAGGGCCACAGGGAGCTGTTTTTT. The chain is built from TRBV9 and TRBJ2-2; D is possibly TRBD2 (5 bases). The CDR3 spans 14 residues. Germline V gives CDR1 SGDLS, CDR2 YYNGEE. Trimming pared 6 bases from V and 9 bases from J, leaving 18 bases between. The entire variable domain, with the rest obtained from reference TRBV9 and TRBJ2-2, is as follows: DSGVTQTPKHLITATGQRVTLRCSPRSGDLSVYWYQQSLDQGLQFLIQYYNGEERAKGNILERFSAQQFPDLHSELNLSSLELGDSALYFCASTRDEGHRELFFGEGSRLTVL.

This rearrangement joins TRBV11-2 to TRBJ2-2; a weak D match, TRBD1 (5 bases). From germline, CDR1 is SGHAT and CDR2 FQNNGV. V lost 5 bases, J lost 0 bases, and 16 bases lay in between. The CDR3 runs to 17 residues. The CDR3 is CASSPYRTGPNTGELFF. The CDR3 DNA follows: TGTGCCAGCAGCCCCTACCGTACAGGACCGAACACCGGGGAGCTGTTTTTT.

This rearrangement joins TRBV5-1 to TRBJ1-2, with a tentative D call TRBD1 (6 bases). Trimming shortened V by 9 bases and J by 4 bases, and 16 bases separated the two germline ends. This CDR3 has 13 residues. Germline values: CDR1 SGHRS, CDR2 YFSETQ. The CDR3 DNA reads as TGCGCCACGCGAGGGGGTGGCCTCTATGGCTACACCTTC. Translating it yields CATRGGGLYGYTF.

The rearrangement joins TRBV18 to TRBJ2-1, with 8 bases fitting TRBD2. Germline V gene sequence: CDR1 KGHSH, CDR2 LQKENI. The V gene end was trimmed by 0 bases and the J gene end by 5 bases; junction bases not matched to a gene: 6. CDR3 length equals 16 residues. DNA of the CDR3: TGTGCCAGCTCACCACCGCCGGGGGGGCTCAACAATGAGCAGTTCTTC. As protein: CASSPPPGGLNNEQFF.

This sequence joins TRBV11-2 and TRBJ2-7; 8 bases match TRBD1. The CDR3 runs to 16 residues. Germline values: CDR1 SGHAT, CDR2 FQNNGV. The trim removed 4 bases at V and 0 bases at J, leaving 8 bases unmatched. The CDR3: CASSSRDRSSSYEQYF. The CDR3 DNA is TGTGCCAGCAGCTCAAGGGACAGGTCGAGCTCCTACGAGCAGTACTTC. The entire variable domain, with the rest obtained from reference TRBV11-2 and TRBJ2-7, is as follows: EAGVAQSPRYKIIEKRQSVAFWCNPISGHATLYWYQQILGQGPKLLIQFQNNGVVDDSQLPKDRFSAERLKGVDSTLKIQPAKLEDSAVYLCASSSRDRSSSYEQYFGPGTRLTVT.

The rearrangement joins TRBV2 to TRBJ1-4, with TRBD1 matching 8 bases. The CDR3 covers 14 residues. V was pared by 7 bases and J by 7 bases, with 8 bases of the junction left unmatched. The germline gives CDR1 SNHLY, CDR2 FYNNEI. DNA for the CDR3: TGTGCCAGCAACCAGGGGGCGAGACGTGAAAAACTGTTTTTT. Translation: CASNQGARREKLFF. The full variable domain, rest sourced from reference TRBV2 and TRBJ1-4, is EPEVTQTPSHQVTQMGQEVILRCVPISNHLYFYWYRQILGQKVEFLVSFYNNEISEKSEIFDDQFSVERPDGSNFTLKIRSTKLEDSAMYFCASNQGARREKLFFGSGTQLSVL.